This TCR beta chain was captured in a study of cytomegalovirus exposure and HLA in healthy donors. The overall study: Early on, a data release was issued that held roughly 86 million unique TCRs from HLA-typed donors.

V shed 3 bases and J shed 1 base, with 11 bases lying between them. The CDR3 is 15 residues long. CDR1 and CDR2 (germline): SGHTA, FQGNSA. 13 Jbeta primers and 60 Vbeta primers were used for the PCR. Clones were sequenced by immunoSEQ multiplex PCR, and TCRdb holds only the in-frame ones, with some missing. Of approximately 90,000 clones in the sample, roughly three quarters were seen once. Study-level findings and limits: Immune exposure data for these donors was limited to CMV serostatus. For most TCR beta V segments, an earlier analysis put the productive rate at about 90% or about 30% of the time. When a later analysis compared HLA-associated TCR beta chains with equally common others, the HLA-associated chains turned out to be more clonally expanded and to have lower generation probabilities.

Regarding this clone: Its specificity is not known.

The receptor was derived from a man aged 25-40 years in good health and CMV-seronegative. The V call is TRBV7-2, the J call TRBJ2-3; unclear D gene. Sequencing was performed on PBMCs. CDR3 amino acids: CASSFASSGTDTQYF. As DNA, the CDR3 is TGTGCCAGCAGCTTTGCGAGTAGTGGCACAGATACGCAGTATTTT.